The T cell receptor beta chain described here comes from a study of a mutant IDH1 vaccine in newly diagnosed glioma. The study's findings and limits: Seemingly, top peripheral T cell clonotype changes bore no relation to pseudoprogression.

This CDR3 is built from 17 residues. V shed 4 bases, J shed 4 bases, and the junction held 7 bases outside the gene matches. Germline lookup yields CDR1 SEHNR and CDR2 FQNEAQ (reference sequence). For this clone: Its antigen is unknown.

Time point in this sample: week 35, safety follow-up. Vaccination comprised doses that each held 300 ug of mutant IDH1 20-mer peptide, plus topical imiquimod. Clones were sequenced by immunoSEQ multiplex PCR, and TCRdb holds only the in-frame ones, with some missing. Of around 52,000 clones listed, approximately 80% are singletons. The starting material was PBMCs, obtained from a glioma patient whose treatment included an IDH1 peptide vaccine. This rearrangement joins TRBV7-9 to TRBJ2-2; 12 bases line up with TRBD2. The clonotype originates from a man between 40 and 49 years old with glioma. CDR3 DNA sequence: TGTGCCAGCAGCTCTTCGACTAGCGGGAGTCTCACCGGGGAGCTGTTTTTT. As protein: CASSSSTSGSLTGELFF.